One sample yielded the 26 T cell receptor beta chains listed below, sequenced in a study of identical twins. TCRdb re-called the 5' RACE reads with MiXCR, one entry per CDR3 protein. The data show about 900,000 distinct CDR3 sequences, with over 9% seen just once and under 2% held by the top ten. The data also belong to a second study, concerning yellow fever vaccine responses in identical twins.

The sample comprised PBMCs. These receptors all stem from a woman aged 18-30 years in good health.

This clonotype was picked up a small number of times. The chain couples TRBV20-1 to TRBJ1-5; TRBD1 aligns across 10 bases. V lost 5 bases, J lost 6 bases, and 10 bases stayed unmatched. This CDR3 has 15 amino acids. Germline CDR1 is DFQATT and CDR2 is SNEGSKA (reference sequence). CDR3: CSAPRQGAVSQPQHF. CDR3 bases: TGCAGTGCTCCACGACAGGGGGCCGTTTCTCAGCCCCAGCATTTT.

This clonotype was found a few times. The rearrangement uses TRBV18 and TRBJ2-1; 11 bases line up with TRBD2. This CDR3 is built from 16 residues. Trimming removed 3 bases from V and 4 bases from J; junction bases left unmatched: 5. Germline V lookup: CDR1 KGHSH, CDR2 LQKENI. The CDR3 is CASSPGASGRYNEQFF. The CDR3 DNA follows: TGTGCCAGCTCACCTGGAGCTAGCGGGAGGTACAATGAGCAGTTCTTC.

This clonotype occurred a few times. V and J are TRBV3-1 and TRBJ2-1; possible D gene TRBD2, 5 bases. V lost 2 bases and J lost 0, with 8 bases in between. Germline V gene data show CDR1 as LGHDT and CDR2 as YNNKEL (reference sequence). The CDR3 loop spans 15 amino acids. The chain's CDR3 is CASSQFTSSYNEQFF. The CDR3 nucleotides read TGTGCCAGCAGCCAATTTACTAGCTCCTACAATGAGCAGTTCTTC.

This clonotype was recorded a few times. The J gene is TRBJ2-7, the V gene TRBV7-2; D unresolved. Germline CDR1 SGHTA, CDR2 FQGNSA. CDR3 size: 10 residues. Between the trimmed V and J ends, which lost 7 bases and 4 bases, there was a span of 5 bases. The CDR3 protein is CASTPYEQYV. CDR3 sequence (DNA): TGTGCCAGCACCCCTTACGAGCAGTACGTC.

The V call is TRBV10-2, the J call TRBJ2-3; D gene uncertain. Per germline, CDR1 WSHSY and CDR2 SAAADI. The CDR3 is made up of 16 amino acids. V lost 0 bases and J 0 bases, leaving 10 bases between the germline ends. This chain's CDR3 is CASSESRAPSTDTQYF. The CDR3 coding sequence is TGCGCCAGCAGTGAGTCCCGAGCCCCCAGCACAGATACGCAGTATTTT.

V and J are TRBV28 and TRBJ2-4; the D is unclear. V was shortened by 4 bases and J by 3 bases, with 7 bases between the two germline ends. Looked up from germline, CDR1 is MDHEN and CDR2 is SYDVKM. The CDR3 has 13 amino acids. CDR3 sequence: CASSYSYKNIQYF. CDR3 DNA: TGTGCCAGCAGTTACAGTTACAAAAACATTCAGTACTTC.

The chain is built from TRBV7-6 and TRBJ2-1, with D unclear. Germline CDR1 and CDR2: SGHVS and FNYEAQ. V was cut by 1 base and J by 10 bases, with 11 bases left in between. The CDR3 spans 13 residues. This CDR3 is CASSLGPRREQFF. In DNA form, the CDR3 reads TGTGCCAGCAGCTTAGGGCCTCGGCGGGAGCAGTTCTTC.

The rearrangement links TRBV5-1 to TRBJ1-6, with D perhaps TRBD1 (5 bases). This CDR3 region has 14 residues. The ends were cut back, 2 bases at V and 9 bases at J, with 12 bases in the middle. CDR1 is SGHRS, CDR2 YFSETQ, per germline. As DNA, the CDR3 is TGCGCCAGCAGCTTCGGGGGTTTGGGTTCACCCCTCCACTTT. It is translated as CASSFGGLGSPLHF. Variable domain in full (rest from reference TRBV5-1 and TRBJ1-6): KAGVTQTPRYLIKTRGQQVTLSCSPISGHRSVSWYQQTPGQGLQFLFEYFSETQRNKGNFPGRFSGRQFSNSRSEMNVSTLELGDSALYLCASSFGGLGSPLHFGNGTRLTVT.

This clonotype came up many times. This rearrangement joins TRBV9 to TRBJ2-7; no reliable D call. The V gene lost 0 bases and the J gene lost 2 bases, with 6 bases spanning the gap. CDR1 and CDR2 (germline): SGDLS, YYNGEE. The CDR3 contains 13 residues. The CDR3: CASSVAATYEQYF. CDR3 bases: TGTGCCAGCAGCGTAGCGGCGACCTACGAGCAGTACTTC.

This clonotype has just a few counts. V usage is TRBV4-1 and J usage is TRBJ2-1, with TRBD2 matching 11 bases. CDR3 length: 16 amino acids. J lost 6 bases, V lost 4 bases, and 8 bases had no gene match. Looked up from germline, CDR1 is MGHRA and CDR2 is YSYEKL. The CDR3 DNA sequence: TGCGCCAGCAGCCGCGTTCTAGCGGGGGGAGTCAATGAGCAGTTCTTC. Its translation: CASSRVLAGGVNEQFF.

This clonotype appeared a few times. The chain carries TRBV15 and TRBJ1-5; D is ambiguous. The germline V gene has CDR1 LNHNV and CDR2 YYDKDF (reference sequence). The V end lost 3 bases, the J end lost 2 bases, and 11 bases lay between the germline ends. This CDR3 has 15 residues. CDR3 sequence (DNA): TGTGCCACCAGCAGTTGGGGAGAGGGCAATCAGCCCCAGCATTTT. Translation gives CATSSWGEGNQPQHF.

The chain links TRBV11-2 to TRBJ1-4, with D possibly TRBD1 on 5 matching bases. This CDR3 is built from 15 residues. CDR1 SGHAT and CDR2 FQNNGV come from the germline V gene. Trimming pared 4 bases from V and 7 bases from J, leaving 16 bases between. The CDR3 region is CASSWAGTASEKLFF. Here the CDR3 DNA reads TGTGCCAGCAGCTGGGCGGGGACCGCCAGTGAAAAACTGTTTTTT.

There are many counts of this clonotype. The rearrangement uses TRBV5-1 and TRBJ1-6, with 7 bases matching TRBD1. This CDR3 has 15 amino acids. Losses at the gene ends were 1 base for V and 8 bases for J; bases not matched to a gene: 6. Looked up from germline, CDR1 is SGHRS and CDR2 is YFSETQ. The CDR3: CASSLRQGEDSPLHF. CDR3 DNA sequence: TGCGCCAGCAGCTTGCGCCAGGGGGAGGATTCACCCCTCCACTTT. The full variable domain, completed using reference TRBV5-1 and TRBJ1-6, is KAGVTQTPRYLIKTRGQQVTLSCSPISGHRSVSWYQQTPGQGLQFLFEYFSETQRNKGNFPGRFSGRQFSNSRSEMNVSTLELGDSALYLCASSLRQGEDSPLHFGNGTRLTVT.

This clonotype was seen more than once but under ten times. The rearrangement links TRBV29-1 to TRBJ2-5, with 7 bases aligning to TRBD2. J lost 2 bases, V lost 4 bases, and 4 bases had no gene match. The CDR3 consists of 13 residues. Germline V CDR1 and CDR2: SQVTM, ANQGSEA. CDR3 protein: CSVVRGGQETQYF. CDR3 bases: TGCAGCGTTGTAAGGGGAGGGCAAGAGACCCAGTACTTC.

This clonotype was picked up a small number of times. The chain's CDR3 is CSARGGGGGTSGIPNTGELFF. CDR3 coding DNA: TGCAGTGCTAGAGGGGGAGGAGGGGGGACTAGCGGGATTCCGAACACCGGGGAGCTGTTTTTT. This chain uses TRBV20-1 with TRBJ2-2, with 13 bases matching TRBD2. Germline V CDR1 and CDR2: DFQATT, SNEGSKA (reference sequence). The CDR3 extends over 21 amino acids. The V and J ends lost 1 base and 0 bases, in that order; junction bases with no gene match: 14.

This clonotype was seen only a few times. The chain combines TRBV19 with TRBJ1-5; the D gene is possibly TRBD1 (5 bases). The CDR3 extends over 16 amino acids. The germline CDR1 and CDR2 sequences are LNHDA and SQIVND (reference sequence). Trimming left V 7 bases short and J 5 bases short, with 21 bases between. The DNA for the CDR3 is TGTGCCAGTACCACCCACCCGGGGGGAATTGATCAGCCCCAGCATTTT. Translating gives CASTTHPGGIDQPQHF. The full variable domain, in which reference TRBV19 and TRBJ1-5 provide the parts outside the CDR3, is DGGITQSPKYLFRKEGQNVTLSCEQNLNHDAMYWYRQDPGQGLRLIYYSQIVNDFQKGDIAEGYSVSREKKESFPLTVTSAQKNPTAFYLCASTTHPGGIDQPQHFGDGTRLSIL.

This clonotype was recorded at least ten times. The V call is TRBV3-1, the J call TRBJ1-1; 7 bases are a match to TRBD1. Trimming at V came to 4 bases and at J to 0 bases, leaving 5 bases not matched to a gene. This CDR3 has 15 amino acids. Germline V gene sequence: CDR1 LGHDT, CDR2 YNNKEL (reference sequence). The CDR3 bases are TGTGCCAGCAGCCTTGAGACAGGGATGAACACTGAAGCTTTCTTT. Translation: CASSLETGMNTEAFF.

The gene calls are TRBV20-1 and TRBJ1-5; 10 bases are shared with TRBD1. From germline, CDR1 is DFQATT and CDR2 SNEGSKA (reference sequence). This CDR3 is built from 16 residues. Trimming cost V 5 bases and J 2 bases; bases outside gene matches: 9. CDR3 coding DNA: TGCAGTGCTTTACAAGGGGGGACAGGGGGCAATCAGCCCCAGCATTTT. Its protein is CSALQGGTGGNQPQHF.

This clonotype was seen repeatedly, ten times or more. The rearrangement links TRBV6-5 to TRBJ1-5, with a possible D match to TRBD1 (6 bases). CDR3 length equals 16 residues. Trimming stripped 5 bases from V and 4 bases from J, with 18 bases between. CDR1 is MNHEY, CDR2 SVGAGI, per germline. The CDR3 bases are TGTGCCAGCAGTGCAAGAACAGGGTCCGTGAATCAGCCCCAGCATTTT. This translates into CASSARTGSVNQPQHF.

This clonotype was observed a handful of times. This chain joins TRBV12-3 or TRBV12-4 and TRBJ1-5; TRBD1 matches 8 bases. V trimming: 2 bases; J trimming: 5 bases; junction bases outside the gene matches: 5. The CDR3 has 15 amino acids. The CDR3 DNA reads TGTGCCAGCAGTTTACGGTTGACAGGGGATCAGCCCCAGCATTTT. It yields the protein CASSLRLTGDQPQHF.

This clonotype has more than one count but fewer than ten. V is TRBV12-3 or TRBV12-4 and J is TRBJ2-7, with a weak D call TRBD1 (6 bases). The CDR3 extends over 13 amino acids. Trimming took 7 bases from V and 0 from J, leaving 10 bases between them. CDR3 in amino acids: CASTPGDSYEQYF. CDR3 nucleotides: TGTGCCAGCACCCCAGGGGACTCCTACGAGCAGTACTTC.

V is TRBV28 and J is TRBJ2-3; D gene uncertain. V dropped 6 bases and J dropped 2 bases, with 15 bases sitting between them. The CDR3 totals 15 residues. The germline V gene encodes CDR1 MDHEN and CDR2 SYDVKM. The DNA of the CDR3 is TGTGCCAGCAGAACCGACAAGGCCCCCACAGATACGCAGTATTTT. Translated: CASRTDKAPTDTQYF.

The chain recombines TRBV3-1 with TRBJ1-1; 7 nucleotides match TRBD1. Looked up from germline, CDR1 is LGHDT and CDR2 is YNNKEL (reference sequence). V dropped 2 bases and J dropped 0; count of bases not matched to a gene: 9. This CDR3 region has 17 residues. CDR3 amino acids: CASSQFTGANMNTEAFF. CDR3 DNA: TGTGCCAGCAGCCAATTTACAGGGGCCAACATGAACACTGAAGCTTTCTTT.

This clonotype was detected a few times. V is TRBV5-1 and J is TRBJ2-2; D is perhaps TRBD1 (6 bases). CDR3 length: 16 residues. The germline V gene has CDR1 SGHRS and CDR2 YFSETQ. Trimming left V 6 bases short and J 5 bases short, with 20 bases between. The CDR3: CASIWYPAQGTGELFF. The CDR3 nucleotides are TGCGCCAGCATCTGGTACCCGGCCCAGGGGACCGGGGAGCTGTTTTTT.

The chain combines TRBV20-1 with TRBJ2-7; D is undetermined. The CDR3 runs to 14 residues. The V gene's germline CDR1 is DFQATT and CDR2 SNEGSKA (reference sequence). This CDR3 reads CSARDMNRSYERYV. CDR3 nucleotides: TGCAGTGCTAGAGACATGAACAGATCCTACGAGCGGTACGTC.

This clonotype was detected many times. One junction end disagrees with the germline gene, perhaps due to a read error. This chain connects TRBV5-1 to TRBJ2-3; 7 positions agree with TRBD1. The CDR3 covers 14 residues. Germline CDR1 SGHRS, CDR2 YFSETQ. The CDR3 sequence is CASSRDSSTDTQYF. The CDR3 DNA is TGTGCCAGCAGTAGGGACAGTTCCACAGATACGCAGTATTTT.